Described below is a single T cell receptor beta chain sequence and its context. Some clones are missing from TCRdb's copy, which holds only in-frame ones; the method was immunoSEQ multiplex PCR. The sample has about 53,000 clones; over 85% are singletons. This sample was taken from a study of chemoradiotherapy in HPV16-positive cancers. The CDR3 covers 15 residues. Germline values: CDR1 MGHDK, CDR2 SYGVNS. Germline trimming cut 3 bases from V and 6 bases from J; bases unmatched to any gene: 8. The chain joins TRBV25-1 to TRBJ1-5; 7 bases fit TRBD1. The sequence came from a human donor with HPV-associated anogenital cancer. The specimen comprised blood, sampled from a patient who underwent chemoradiotherapy. The CDR3 loop reads CASSETGFGGQPQHF. The DNA of the CDR3 is TGTGCCAGCAGTGAGACAGGGTTTGGGGGTCAGCCCCAGCATTTT.